This section outlines one TCR beta chain sequence together with its context. Its target is not known. There are 21 residues in the CDR3. Looked up from germline, CDR1 is SGHRS and CDR2 is YFSETQ. V lost 3 bases, J lost 8 bases, and 24 bases stayed unmatched. This specimen comes from a study of cytomegalovirus exposure and HLA in healthy donors. Study findings and constraints: HLA allele associations emerged for about 16,000 TCR beta sequences in a later analysis, at 0.05 false discovery rate. An assumption of roughly uniform sequencing depth across donors underlay the presence/absence analyses.

PCR used 60 Vbeta primers and 13 Jbeta primers. TCRdb keeps only in-frame clones here, not all; method: immunoSEQ multiplex PCR. In the table there are 200,000 or so clones, 65% to 85% of which are singletons. What was sequenced was PBMCs. V and J are TRBV5-1 and TRBJ2-1, with 12 bases fitting TRBD2. This TCR derives from a boy aged 2 to 9 in good health and CMV-seronegative. The CDR3 bases are TGCGCCAGCAGCTCCACTTTGGACAGGGAAGGGCTAGCGGGGGGGCCAGATGAGCAGTTCTTC. It specifies CASSSTLDREGLAGGPDEQFF. The full variable domain, with the rest looked up from reference TRBV5-1 and TRBJ2-1, is KAGVTQTPRYLIKTRGQQVTLSCSPISGHRSVSWYQQTPGQGLQFLFEYFSETQRNKGNFPGRFSGRQFSNSRSEMNVSTLELGDSALYLCASSSTLDREGLAGGPDEQFFGPGTRLTVL.